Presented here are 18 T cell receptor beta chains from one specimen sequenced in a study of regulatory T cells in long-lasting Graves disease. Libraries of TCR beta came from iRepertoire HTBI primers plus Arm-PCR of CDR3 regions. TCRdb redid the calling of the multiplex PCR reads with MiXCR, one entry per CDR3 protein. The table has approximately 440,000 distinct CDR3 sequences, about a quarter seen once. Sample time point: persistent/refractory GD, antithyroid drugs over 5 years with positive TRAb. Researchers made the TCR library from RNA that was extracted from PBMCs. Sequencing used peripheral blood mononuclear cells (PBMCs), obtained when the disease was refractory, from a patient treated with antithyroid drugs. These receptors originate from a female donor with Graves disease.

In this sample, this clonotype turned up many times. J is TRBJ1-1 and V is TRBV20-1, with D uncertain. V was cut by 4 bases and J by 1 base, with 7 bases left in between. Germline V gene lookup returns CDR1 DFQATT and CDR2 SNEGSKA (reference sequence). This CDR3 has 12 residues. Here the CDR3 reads CSATHGNTEAFF. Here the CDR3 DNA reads TGCAGTGCTACCCATGGGAACACTGAAGCTTTCTTT.

Here the CDR3 DNA reads TGTGCCAGCTCACCACAGAACGCCGGGGCCAACGTCCTGACTTTC. The encoded protein is CASSPQNAGANVLTF. The J gene is TRBJ2-6, the V gene TRBV18; D is uncertain. V dropped 1 base and J dropped 4 bases, with 8 bases sitting between them. The V gene's germline CDR1 is KGHSH and CDR2 LQKENI. The CDR3 is made up of 15 amino acids.

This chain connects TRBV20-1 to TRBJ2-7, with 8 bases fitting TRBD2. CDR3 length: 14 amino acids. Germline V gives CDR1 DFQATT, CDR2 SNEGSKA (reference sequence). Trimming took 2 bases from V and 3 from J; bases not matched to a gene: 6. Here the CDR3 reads CSARIAGGRYEQYF. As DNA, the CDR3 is TGCAGTGCTAGAATTGCGGGAGGTCGCTACGAGCAGTACTTC.

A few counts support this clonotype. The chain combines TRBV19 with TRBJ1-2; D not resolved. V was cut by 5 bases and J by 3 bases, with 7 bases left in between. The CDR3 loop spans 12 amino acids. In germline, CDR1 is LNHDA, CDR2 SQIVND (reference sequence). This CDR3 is CASSPEYYGYTF. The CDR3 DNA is TGTGCCAGTAGTCCTGAATACTATGGCTACACCTTC.

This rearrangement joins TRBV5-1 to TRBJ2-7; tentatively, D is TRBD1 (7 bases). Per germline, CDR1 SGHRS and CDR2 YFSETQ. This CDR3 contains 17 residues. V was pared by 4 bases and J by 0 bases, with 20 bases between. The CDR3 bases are TGCGCCAGCAGCGGCGGGACAGCCGGGACGAGCTCCTACGAGCAGTACTTC. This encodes CASSGGTAGTSSYEQYF.

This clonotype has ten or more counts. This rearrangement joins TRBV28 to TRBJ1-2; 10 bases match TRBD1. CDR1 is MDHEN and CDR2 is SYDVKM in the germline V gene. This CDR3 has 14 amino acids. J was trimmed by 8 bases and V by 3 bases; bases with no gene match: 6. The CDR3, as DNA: TGTGCCAGCAGTTTGTTGGGGACAGGGGAAGGCTACACCTTC. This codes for CASSLLGTGEGYTF.

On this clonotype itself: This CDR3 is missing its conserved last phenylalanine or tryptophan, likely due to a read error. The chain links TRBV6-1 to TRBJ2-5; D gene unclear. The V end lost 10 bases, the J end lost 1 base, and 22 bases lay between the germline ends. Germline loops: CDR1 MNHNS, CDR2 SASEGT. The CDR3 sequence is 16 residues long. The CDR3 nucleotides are TGTGCCACCAAGAATACGCCTGATAGGGCCCAAGAGACCCAGTACCTC. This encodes CATKNTPDRAQETQYL.

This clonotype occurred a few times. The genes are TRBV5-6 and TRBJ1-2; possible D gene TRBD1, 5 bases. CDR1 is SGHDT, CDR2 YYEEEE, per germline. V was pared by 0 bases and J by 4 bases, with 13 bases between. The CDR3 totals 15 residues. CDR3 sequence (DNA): TGTGCCAGCAGCTTGGGGGGGGATACCTCCTATGGCTACACCTTC. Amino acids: CASSLGGDTSYGYTF.

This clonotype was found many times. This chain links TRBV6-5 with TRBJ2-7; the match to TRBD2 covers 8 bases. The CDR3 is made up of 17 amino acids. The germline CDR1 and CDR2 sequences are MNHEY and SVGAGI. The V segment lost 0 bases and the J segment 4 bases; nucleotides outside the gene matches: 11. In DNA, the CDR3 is TGTGCCAGCAGTTACTCGAATAGTATAGCGGGACAATACGAGCAGTACTTC. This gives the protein CASSYSNSIAGQYEQYF.

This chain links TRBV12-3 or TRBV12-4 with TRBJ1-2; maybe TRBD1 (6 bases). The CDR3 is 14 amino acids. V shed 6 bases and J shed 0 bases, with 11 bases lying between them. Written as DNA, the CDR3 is TGTGCCAGCAGAGGGGACACATCTAACTATGGCTACACCTTC. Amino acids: CASRGDTSNYGYTF.

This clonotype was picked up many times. DNA of the CDR3: TGTGCCAGCAGTGATTTACAGGGGAATCAGCCCCAGCATTTT. As protein: CASSDLQGNQPQHF. The V and J genes are TRBV6-1 and TRBJ1-5, with TRBD1 matching over 7 bases. Germline V gene sequence: CDR1 MNHNS, CDR2 SASEGT. The CDR3 sequence is 14 residues long. V trimming: 3 bases; J trimming: 4 bases; junction bases outside the gene matches: 3.

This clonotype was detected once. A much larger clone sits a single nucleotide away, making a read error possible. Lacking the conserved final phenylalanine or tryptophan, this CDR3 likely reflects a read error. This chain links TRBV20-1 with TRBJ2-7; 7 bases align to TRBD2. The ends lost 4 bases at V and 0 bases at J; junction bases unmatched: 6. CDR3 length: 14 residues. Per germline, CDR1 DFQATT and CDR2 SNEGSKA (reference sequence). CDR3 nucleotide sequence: TGCAGTGCTATGCGTGGCGGGAGCTCCTACGAGCAGTACCTC. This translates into CSAMRGGSSYEQYL.

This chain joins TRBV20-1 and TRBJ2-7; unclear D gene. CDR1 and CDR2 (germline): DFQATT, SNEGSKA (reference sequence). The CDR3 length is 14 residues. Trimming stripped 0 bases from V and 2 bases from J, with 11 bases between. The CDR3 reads CSARDPPAPYEQYF. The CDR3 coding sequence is TGCAGTGCTAGAGACCCCCCGGCCCCCTACGAGCAGTACTTC.

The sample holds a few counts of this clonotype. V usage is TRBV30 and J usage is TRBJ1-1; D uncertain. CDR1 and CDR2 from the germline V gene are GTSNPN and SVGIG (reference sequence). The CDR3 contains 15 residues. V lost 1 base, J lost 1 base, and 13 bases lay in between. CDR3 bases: TGTGCCTGGAGTGCCCACCTGGCTGGGAACACTGAAGCTTTCTTT. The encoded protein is CAWSAHLAGNTEAFF.

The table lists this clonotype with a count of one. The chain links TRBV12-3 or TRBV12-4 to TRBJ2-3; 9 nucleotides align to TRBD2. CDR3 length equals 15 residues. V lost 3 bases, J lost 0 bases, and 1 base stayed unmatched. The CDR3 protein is CASSFSGRSTDTQYF. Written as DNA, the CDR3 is TGTGCCAGCAGTTTTAGCGGGAGAAGCACAGATACGCAGTATTTT.

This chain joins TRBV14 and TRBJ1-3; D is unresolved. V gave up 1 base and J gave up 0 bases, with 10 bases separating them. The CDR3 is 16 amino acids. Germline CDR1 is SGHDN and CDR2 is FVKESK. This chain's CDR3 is CASSQVGGFSGNTIYF. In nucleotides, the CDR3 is TGTGCCAGCAGCCAAGTTGGAGGGTTCTCTGGAAACACCATATATTTT.

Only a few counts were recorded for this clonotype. CDR3 nucleotides: TGTGCCTCGACAACAACGGGGTGGAATGGCTACACCTTC. This codes for CASTTTGWNGYTF. The J gene is TRBJ1-2, the V gene TRBV19, with D unclear. The CDR3 loop spans 13 amino acids. V lost 11 bases to trimming and J lost 6 bases, with 19 bases between them. Germline assignment: CDR1 LNHDA and CDR2 SQIVND (reference sequence).

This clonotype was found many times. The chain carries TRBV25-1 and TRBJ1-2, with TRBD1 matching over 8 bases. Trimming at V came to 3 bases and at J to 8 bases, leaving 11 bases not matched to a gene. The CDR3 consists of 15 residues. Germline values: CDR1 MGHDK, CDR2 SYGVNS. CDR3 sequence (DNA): TGTGCCAGCAGTGAGTGGGGACAGGCACGGGGAGGCTACACCTTC. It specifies CASSEWGQARGGYTF.